The next 26 T cell receptor beta chains were all read from a single sample in a study of cytomegalovirus exposure and HLA in healthy donors (dated by TCRdb to about 2017). The library was generated by the immunoSEQ multiplex PCR assay. A mixture of 60 forward primers for TCR Vbeta segments and 13 reverse primers for TCR Jbeta segments was used in the multiplex PCR. Entries here come from immuneACCESS through TCRdb and include only in-frame sequences with V and J called. Some clones fail to appear in such tables; in the studies checked, an unresolved V gene covers under half of the shortfall, and the cause of the remainder is unknown. The sample records about 94,000 clones, 60% to 80% of which are singletons. The ten biggest clones cover about 3.8% of the sample. Input material: PBMCs. The origin of the receptors is a woman aged 40 to 49 in good health and CMV-seronegative.

The chain carries TRBV9 and TRBJ1-1; D gene uncertain. This CDR3 is 15 amino acids long. CDR1 and CDR2 from the germline V gene are SGDLS and YYNGEE. Trimming took off 3 bases at V and 5 bases at J, with 17 bases between the two ends. The CDR3, as DNA: TGTGCCAGCAGCGCCCGACACGGGAGGGATACTGAAGCTTTCTTT. It translates to CASSARHGRDTEAFF.

This sequence joins TRBV29-1 and TRBJ1-2; 7 bases align to TRBD1. V lost 6 bases, J lost 5 bases, and 9 bases stayed unmatched. CDR3 size: 13 residues. Germline CDR1 SQVTM, CDR2 ANQGSEA. The CDR3 protein is CSVGQPGAYGYTF. The CDR3 DNA is TGCAGCGTGGGACAGCCAGGGGCATATGGCTACACCTTC. Full variable domain (outside the CDR3, taken from reference TRBV29-1 and TRBJ1-2): SAVISQKPSRDICQRGTSLTIQCQVDSQVTMMFWYRQQPGQSLTLIATANQGSEATYESGFVIDKFPISRPNLTFSTLTVSNMSPEDSSIYLCSVGQPGAYGYTFGSGTRLTVV.

Here the CDR3 DNA reads TGCAGCGTTGCCCGAGTATCCACCAACACCGGGGAGCTGTTTTTT. This translates into CSVARVSTNTGELFF. The chain carries TRBV29-1 and TRBJ2-2; D uncertain. CDR3 length: 15 amino acids. V was cut by 4 bases and J by 2 bases, with 14 bases left in between. The germline gives CDR1 SQVTM, CDR2 ANQGSEA.

The chain has TRBV7-6 and TRBJ2-2; weak D call: TRBD2 (5 bases). CDR1 and CDR2 from the germline V gene are SGHVS and FNYEAQ. The CDR3 has 16 amino acids. Trimming stripped 5 bases from V and 1 base from J, with 14 bases between. CDR3 loop: CASSLRPEGNTGELFF. CDR3 bases: TGTGCCAGCAGCCTGCGGCCAGAGGGGAACACCGGGGAGCTGTTTTTT.

This chain joins TRBV6-1 and TRBJ2-5, with D perhaps matching TRBD2 (7 bases). CDR3 length: 15 amino acids. Germline V gene lookup returns CDR1 MNHNS and CDR2 SASEGT. V was pared by 5 bases and J by 2 bases, with 15 bases between. The CDR3: CASSPEGGTQETQYF. The CDR3 region has the DNA TGTGCCAGCAGTCCCGAGGGGGGGACACAAGAGACCCAGTACTTC.

This clone appeared a few times. The rearrangement uses TRBV5-4 and TRBJ2-5, with D possibly being TRBD2 (6 bases). With 4 bases removed from V and 5 bases from J, the gap between germline ends came to 15 bases. The V gene's germline CDR1 is SGHNT and CDR2 YYREEE (reference sequence). CDR3 size: 14 residues. DNA of the CDR3: TGTGCCAGCAGCCCCGTGCGGGGCTCGGAGACCCAGTACTTC. It is translated as CASSPVRGSETQYF.

Concerning this clone itself: The germline gene is not matched at one end of the junction; a read error may be the cause. This sequence joins TRBV6-1 and TRBJ2-3, with D perhaps TRBD2 (7 bases). Germline CDR1 reads MNHNS; CDR2 reads SASEGT. This CDR3 has 15 amino acids. CDR3 residues: CASSESLAVTGTQYF. In DNA, the CDR3 is TGTGCCAGCAGTGAATCTCTAGCGGTGACAGGTACGCAGTATTTT.

The chain has TRBV19 and TRBJ2-7; 8 bases are a match to TRBD2. Germline CDR1 is LNHDA and CDR2 is SQIVND (reference sequence). This CDR3 has 15 residues. The J segment lost 6 bases and the V segment lost 4 bases, leaving 11 bases of the junction unmatched. CDR3 DNA sequence: TGTGCCAGTAGTACCCCGGGGGGGTCCGGGATCGAGCAGTACTTC. It is translated as CASSTPGGSGIEQYF.

The sample holds a few counts of this clone. The CDR3 protein is CASKPGVSNYGYTF. The CDR3 coding sequence is TGCGCCAGTAAACCGGGGGTCTCTAACTATGGCTACACCTTC. The chain carries TRBV4-1 and TRBJ1-2, with D tentatively TRBD1 (5 bases). V lost 9 bases to trimming and J lost 0 bases, with 14 bases between them. The CDR3 loop spans 14 amino acids. Germline lookup yields CDR1 MGHRA and CDR2 YSYEKL.

The chain is built from TRBV5-1 and TRBJ2-1; 10 positions agree with TRBD2. Looked up from germline, CDR1 is SGHRS and CDR2 is YFSETQ. This CDR3 has 15 amino acids. The V gene end was trimmed by 0 bases and the J gene end by 6 bases; junction bases not matched to a gene: 3. CDR3 protein: CASSLELAGPNEQFF. The CDR3 DNA reads as TGCGCCAGCAGCTTGGAACTAGCGGGGCCCAATGAGCAGTTCTTC. The entire variable domain, with the rest obtained from reference TRBV5-1 and TRBJ2-1, is as follows: KAGVTQTPRYLIKTRGQQVTLSCSPISGHRSVSWYQQTPGQGLQFLFEYFSETQRNKGNFPGRFSGRQFSNSRSEMNVSTLELGDSALYLCASSLELAGPNEQFFGPGTRLTVL.

This chain links TRBV7-3 with TRBJ2-6; 10 positions agree with TRBD1. Germline V lookup: CDR1 SGHTA, CDR2 FQGTGA. The CDR3 contains 17 residues. The J segment lost 0 bases and the V segment lost 5 bases, leaving 4 bases of the junction unmatched. This chain's CDR3 is CASSGTGEYSGANVLTF. The CDR3 DNA follows: TGTGCCAGCAGCGGGACAGGGGAATACTCTGGGGCCAACGTCCTGACTTTC.

The chain links TRBV9 to TRBJ1-4; 9 bases line up with TRBD1. V dropped 3 bases and J dropped 7; count of bases not matched to a gene: 7. The CDR3 covers 15 residues. Germline assignment: CDR1 SGDLS and CDR2 YYNGEE. CDR3 sequence: CASSASPGQGEKLFF. For the CDR3, the DNA is TGTGCCAGCAGCGCATCTCCGGGACAGGGTGAAAAACTGTTTTTT.

This chain links TRBV6-5 with TRBJ1-6; TRBD1 matches at 8 bases. The CDR3 sequence is 15 residues long. J lost 9 bases, V lost 5 bases, and 9 bases had no gene match. Germline V gene sequence: CDR1 MNHEY, CDR2 SVGAGI. Here the CDR3 reads CASSTQGAVGSPLHF. In DNA form, the CDR3 reads TGTGCCAGCAGTACTCAGGGGGCGGTCGGTTCACCCCTCCACTTT.

V gene TRBV7-9 combines with J gene TRBJ1-1, with a tentative D call TRBD1 (5 bases). The V end lost 0 bases, the J end lost 6 bases, and 20 bases lay between the germline ends. This CDR3 is 17 amino acids long. The V gene's germline CDR1 is SEHNR and CDR2 FQNEAQ (reference sequence). In nucleotides, the CDR3 is TGTGCCAGCAGCTTAGCGGGAACCTACGGGGGAGAATCTGAAGCTTTCTTT. Encoded protein: CASSLAGTYGGESEAFF. The variable domain in full, completed from reference TRBV7-9 and TRBJ1-1, reads DTGVSQNPRHKITKRGQNVTFRCDPISEHNRLYWYRQTLGQGPEFLTYFQNEAQLEKSRLLSDRFSAERPKGSFSTLEIQRTEQGDSAMYLCASSLAGTYGGESEAFFGQGTRLTVV.

The rearrangement links TRBV27 to TRBJ2-5, with D tentatively TRBD2 (5 bases). Trimming pared 3 bases from V and 1 base from J, leaving 9 bases between. Germline V gene sequence: CDR1 MNHEY, CDR2 SMNVEV (reference sequence). The CDR3 totals 14 residues. The CDR3 region is CASSFAGPQETQYF. CDR3 DNA: TGTGCCAGCAGTTTTGCGGGTCCCCAAGAGACCCAGTACTTC.

This clone was seen ten or more times. The CDR3 region has the DNA TGTGCCAGCAGCTCCATTACAGGGAACACTGAAGCTTTCTTT. Translated, it gives CASSSITGNTEAFF. This sequence joins TRBV7-2 and TRBJ1-1; a weak D match, TRBD1 (5 bases). Trimming took off 4 bases at V and 1 base at J, with 10 bases between the two ends. CDR1 and CDR2 (germline): SGHTA, FQGNSA. The CDR3 is made up of 14 amino acids. The variable domain in full, completed from reference TRBV7-2 and TRBJ1-1, reads GAGVSQSPSNKVTEKGKDVELRCDPISGHTALYWYRQSLGQGLEFLIYFQGNSAPDKSGLPSDRFSAERTGGSVSTLTIQRTQQEDSAVYLCASSSITGNTEAFFGQGTRLTVV.

The rearrangement uses TRBV6-1 and TRBJ2-3; D is perhaps TRBD1 (5 bases). The CDR3 covers 13 residues. V lost 5 bases, J lost 2 bases, and 8 bases lay in between. The germline V gene encodes CDR1 MNHNS and CDR2 SASEGT. CDR3 region: CASSRGATDTQYF. CDR3 DNA: TGTGCCAGCAGTAGGGGTGCCACAGATACGCAGTATTTT.

This clone showed up just once. This chain connects TRBV2 to TRBJ1-4, with 7 bases matching TRBD1. Trimming took 1 base from V and 8 from J; bases not matched to a gene: 4. CDR1 and CDR2 from the germline V gene are SNHLY and FYNNEI. CDR3 length equals 14 residues. The DNA for the CDR3 is TGTGCCAGCAGTGAAGGACAGGGTGCCGAAAAACTGTTTTTT. Protein: CASSEGQGAEKLFF.

This clone appeared a few times. V is TRBV19 and J is TRBJ1-1; D possibly corresponds to TRBD1 (5 bases). Germline lookup yields CDR1 LNHDA and CDR2 SQIVND (reference sequence). The CDR3 is made up of 13 amino acids. Trimming removed 1 base at V and 6 bases at J, with 9 bases between. The chain's CDR3 is CASSIVAGPEAFF. The CDR3 nucleotides read TGTGCCAGTAGTATAGTGGCAGGGCCTGAAGCTTTCTTT.

The chain recombines TRBV15 with TRBJ1-1; D is uncertain. Trimming took 1 base from V and 4 from J, leaving 7 bases between them. The V gene's germline CDR1 is LNHNV and CDR2 YYDKDF (reference sequence). CDR3 size: 13 residues. The CDR3 protein is CATSRAPGTEAFF. In nucleotides, the CDR3 is TGTGCCACCAGCAGAGCTCCCGGCACTGAAGCTTTCTTT. The full variable domain, its missing parts supplied by reference TRBV15 and TRBJ1-1, is DAMVIQNPRYQVTQFGKPVTLSCSQTLNHNVMYWYQQKSSQAPKLLFHYYDKDFNNEADTPDNFQSRRPNTSFCFLDIRSPGLGDTAMYLCATSRAPGTEAFFGQGTRLTVV.

The gene calls are TRBV5-6 and TRBJ1-5; D is perhaps TRBD1 (5 bases). This CDR3 contains 14 residues. Germline V gene lookup returns CDR1 SGHDT and CDR2 YYEEEE. The V end was cut by 7 bases, the J end by 0 bases, with 11 bases between. CDR3 sequence: CASAVGGSNQPQHF. The CDR3 region has the DNA TGTGCCAGCGCCGTCGGGGGTAGCAATCAGCCCCAGCATTTT.

The chain carries TRBV30 and TRBJ1-2, with D hard to call. The CDR3 loop spans 14 amino acids. The germline gives CDR1 GTSNPN, CDR2 SVGIG (reference sequence). V lost 0 bases to trimming and J lost 2 bases, with 10 bases between them. CDR3 sequence (DNA): TGTGCCTGGAGTGTACGGTTAATCAACTATGGCTACACCTTC. Its translation is CAWSVRLINYGYTF.

V and J are TRBV15 and TRBJ1-5, with D uncertain. This CDR3 comprises 13 residues. Germline V CDR1 and CDR2: LNHNV, YYDKDF (reference sequence). V gave up 2 bases and J gave up 3 bases, with 5 bases separating them. CDR3: CATSRQDNQPQHF. Here the CDR3 DNA reads TGTGCCACCAGCAGACAGGACAATCAGCCCCAGCATTTT.

Remarks on this clone: Its ends do not fully match the called genes, so a read error is possible. The chain combines TRBV15 with TRBJ1-5; 7 bases align to TRBD1. Germline V gives CDR1 LNHNV, CDR2 YYDKDF (reference sequence). The CDR3 totals 16 residues. CDR3 loop: CATSGEQGSSNQPQHF. CDR3 sequence (DNA): TGTGCCACCAGCGGAGAACAGGGGTCGAGCAATCAGCCCCAGCATTTT.

In this sample, this clone turned up a few times. The junction and the germline gene differ at one end; a read error may be behind it. The rearrangement links TRBV4-2 to TRBJ1-5; perhaps TRBD1 as D (5 bases). The CDR3 runs to 17 residues. Germline V lookup: CDR1 LGHNA, CDR2 YNFKEQ. CDR3 sequence (DNA): TGTGCCAGCAGCCAAGAAGGGGAGGGGTTGGGCAATCAGCCCCAGAATTTT. Translated, it gives CASSQEGEGLGNQPQNF.

V and J are TRBV6-1 and TRBJ2-1, with a tentative D call TRBD2 (6 bases). The germline V and J ends were trimmed by 4 bases and 1 base, with 11 bases remaining between them. The length of the CDR3 is 15 residues. The V gene's germline CDR1 is MNHNS and CDR2 SASEGT. The DNA for the CDR3 is TGTGCCAGCAGTGGGAGCGGACTATCCTACAATGAGCAGTTCTTC. Its protein is CASSGSGLSYNEQFF.